This paragraph covers one TCR beta chain sequence. What antigen it recognizes has not been identified. Within one base of it there is no much larger clone, and no base qualities were kept. For commercial TCRB immunosequencing, about 500 nanograms of biopsy DNA were submitted for each sample. A two-step, amplification bias-controlled multiplex PCR was used by Adaptive Biotechnology to amplify CDR3 regions from genomic DNA. Primers covering every V and J gene segment were used in the first PCR, while barcodes and Illumina adapters were added in the second PCR. CDR3 libraries were sequenced using an Illumina instrument. In the paper's pipeline: The analysis drew on both the pipelines supplied by the vendor and custom analysis of the raw data in R/Bioconductor running R version 3.3.0. Clonality, which ranges from 0 to 1, was calculated as the inverse of the normalised Shannon entropy across all productive clones. High-frequency clones were defined as the share of the repertoire taken up by the top 100 clones, keeping only clones that passed a 95% confidence test. Repertoire diversity was measured with the Simpson index, and overlap between samples was measured with the Morisita-Horn index. TCRdb took over this immuneACCESS table, retaining in-frame rearrangements with V and J assigned. Such tables are incomplete; in checked studies, under half of the missing clones stem from an unresolved V gene, and the remainder is unexplained. V and J calls and clone size come straight from that table; D and trimming were deduced from the DNA. This sample gives more than 4,000 clones in total; 76% of them show up just once. Of the sample, approximately 15% falls within the top ten clones.

To be eligible, patients had to be adults with ileal or ileocolonic Crohn's disease and an indication for ileocolonic resection. Whole ileal mucosal biopsies were stored frozen at -80°C before DNA extraction. A TRizol-based method was used to extract genomic DNA from the frozen whole biopsies, and the DNA was quantified with a NanoDrop 2000 spectrophotometer. This record comes from a study of T cell repertoires in ileal Crohn's disease (dated by TCRdb to the late 2010s). In terms of the full investigation: Median disease duration was around eight years, and about a third of patients were identified as active smokers at the time of surgery. Surgery was performed for a complication in all patients, with stricturing disease in approximately 60% and penetrating disease in approximately 40%. Postoperative therapy was given to about half of the patients, with thiopurines administered to under 13 patients and anti-TNF agents administered to 15 to 20 patients. TCR repertoire analysis was done in 50 to 70 Crohn's disease patients from a prospective multicentre cohort. Running in parallel with the study was a multicentre cohort set up to find predictors of early endoscopic recurrence following ileocolonic resection. A Rutgeerts score above i0 was used to define endoscopic postoperative recurrence. The study sequenced approximately 150 mucosal samples from 55 or so patients, taken at several locations on the surgical specimen and at postoperative endoscopy.

CDR1 and CDR2, per the germline V gene (reference sequence), are GTSNPN and SVGIG. From its cysteine to its phenylalanine, the CDR3 spans 13 amino acids. The sequence is cut down to CDR3 DNA, 39 bases in frame from base 1. V is clipped by 5 bases and J by 9 bases, and the sequence between their germline boundaries is 18 bases long. The paper's findings and limits, for the study overall: Higher high-frequency clone percentages at surgery were associated with endoscopic recurrence; all patients with clonality above 26.8% (18/57) had recurrence. Mucosal CD4 and CD8 T cells were sorted and sequenced only in a subgroup of patients, the size of which was not stated. Patients who were active smokers at surgery had a significantly higher proportion of clonal expansions than non-smokers (about 27% vs 20%, p=0.02). Compared with CD4 T cells, sorted CD8 T cells contained more high-frequency clones, which suggests that the mucosal expansions were mostly CD8.

The TCR sequence derives from an adult with Crohn's disease. Sequenced sample: ileal tissue. The chain is assembled from TRBV30 and TRBJ2-3, with no D gene named confidently. The DNA reads as follows: TGTGCCTGGGAGCAAGGCTCCCTGGGCACGCAGTATTTT. This sequence encodes CAWEQGSLGTQYF.